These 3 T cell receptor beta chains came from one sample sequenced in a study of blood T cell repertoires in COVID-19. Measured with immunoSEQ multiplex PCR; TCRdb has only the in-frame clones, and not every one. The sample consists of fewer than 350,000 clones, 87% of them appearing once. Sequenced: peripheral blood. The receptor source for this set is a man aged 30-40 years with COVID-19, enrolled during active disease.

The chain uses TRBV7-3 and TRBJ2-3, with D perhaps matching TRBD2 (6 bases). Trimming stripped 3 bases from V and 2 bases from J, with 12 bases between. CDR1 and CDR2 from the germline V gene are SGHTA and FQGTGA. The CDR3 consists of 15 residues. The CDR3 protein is CASSFREAATDTQYF. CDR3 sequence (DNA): TGTGCCAGCAGCTTCAGGGAGGCCGCCACAGATACGCAGTATTTT.

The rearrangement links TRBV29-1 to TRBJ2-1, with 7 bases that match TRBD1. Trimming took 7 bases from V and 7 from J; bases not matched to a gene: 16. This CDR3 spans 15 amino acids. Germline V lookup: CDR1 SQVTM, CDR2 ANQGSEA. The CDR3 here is CSGHTPGQPSNEQFF. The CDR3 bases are TGCAGCGGGCATACACCGGGACAGCCCTCTAATGAGCAGTTCTTC.

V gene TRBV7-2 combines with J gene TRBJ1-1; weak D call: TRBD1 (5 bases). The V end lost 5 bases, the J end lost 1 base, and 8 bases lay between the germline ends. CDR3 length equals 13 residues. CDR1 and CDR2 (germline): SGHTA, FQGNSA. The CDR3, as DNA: TGTGCCAGCAGCCGGGGGTGGAACACTGAAGCTTTCTTT. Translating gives CASSRGWNTEAFF. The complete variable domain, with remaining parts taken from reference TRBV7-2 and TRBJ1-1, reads GAGVSQSPSNKVTEKGKDVELRCDPISGHTALYWYRQSLGQGLEFLIYFQGNSAPDKSGLPSDRFSAERTGGSVSTLTIQRTQQEDSAVYLCASSRGWNTEAFFGQGTRLTVV.